The next 17 T cell receptor beta chains were all read from a single sample in a study of blood T cell repertoires in COVID-19. Clones were sequenced by immunoSEQ multiplex PCR, and TCRdb holds only the in-frame ones, with some missing. Of 360,000 or so clones detected, roughly 87% appear once; the ten largest clones hold 2.5% to 3.5%. The sequenced material came from PBMCs or T cells enriched from blood (not recorded which). These receptors all stem from a woman aged 25-40 years who had recovered from COVID-19.

V usage is TRBV6-2 or TRBV6-3 and J usage is TRBJ2-1; weak D call: TRBD2 (6 bases). Deletions cut 0 bases from V and 2 bases from J, with 11 bases between. Germline V gene lookup returns CDR1 MNHEY and CDR2 SVGEGT. The CDR3 is 16 residues long. DNA of the CDR3: TGTGCCAGCAGTTACTCGGGTAGCGGTACCTACAATGAGCAGTTCTTC. It encodes CASSYSGSGTYNEQFF.

The CDR3 region is CAGSGVSYEQYF. CDR3 bases: TGTGCCGGCTCAGGGGTATCCTACGAGCAGTACTTC. This sequence joins TRBV2 and TRBJ2-7, with D maybe TRBD1 (6 bases). CDR1 and CDR2 (germline): SNHLY, FYNNEI. The CDR3 extends over 12 amino acids. The germline V and J ends were trimmed by 11 bases and 1 base, with 12 bases remaining between them.

The genes are TRBV9 and TRBJ1-4, with D maybe TRBD1 (6 bases). The CDR3 has 17 amino acids. The V gene lost 0 bases and the J gene lost 6 bases, with 18 bases spanning the gap. CDR1 is SGDLS and CDR2 is YYNGEE in the germline V gene. CDR3 DNA sequence: TGTGCCAGCAGCGTAGCGGGCAGGGGAGTAGGGGATGAAAAACTGTTTTTT. It yields the protein CASSVAGRGVGDEKLFF.

CDR3 sequence (DNA): TGTGCCAGCAGCTTGGAGTGGGAAGAGACCCAGTACTTC. Translating gives CASSLEWEETQYF. The V and J genes are TRBV28 and TRBJ2-5, with unresolved D. There are 13 residues in the CDR3. V dropped 6 bases and J dropped 3 bases, with 11 bases sitting between them. Germline V gene sequence: CDR1 MDHEN, CDR2 SYDVKM. Filled out from reference TRBV28 and TRBJ2-5, the complete variable domain reads DVKVTQSSRYLVKRTGEKVFLECVQDMDHENMFWYRQDPGLGLRLIYFSYDVKMKEKGDIPEGYSVSREKKERFSLILESASTNQTSMYLCASSLEWEETQYFGPGTRLLVL.

The CDR3 spells CASSQKKEGLAGGDTQYF. CDR3 nucleotides: TGCGCCAGCAGCCAGAAAAAAGAGGGACTAGCGGGAGGAGATACGCAGTATTTT. This sequence joins TRBV4-1 and TRBJ2-3, with 15 bases lining up with TRBD2. Germline trimming cut 3 bases from V and 5 bases from J; bases unmatched to any gene: 9. Germline assignment: CDR1 MGHRA and CDR2 YSYEKL. CDR3 length: 18 residues.

This sequence joins TRBV15 and TRBJ1-5, with D hard to call. The CDR3 sequence is 12 residues long. The V gene lost 8 bases and the J gene lost 3 bases, with 8 bases spanning the gap. Germline values: CDR1 LNHNV, CDR2 YYDKDF (reference sequence). CDR3 bases: TGTGCCACCGTCGGGGACAATCAGCCCCAGCATTTT. Protein product: CATVGDNQPQHF.

The V and J genes are TRBV6-5 and TRBJ2-7; 10 bases agree with TRBD2. V lost 0 bases to trimming and J lost 0 bases; unmatched junction nucleotides: 2. This CDR3 contains 16 residues. Germline lookup yields CDR1 MNHEY and CDR2 SVGAGI. This chain's CDR3 is CASSYSLAGDSYEQYF. The CDR3 DNA sequence: TGTGCCAGCAGTTACTCCCTAGCGGGAGACTCCTACGAGCAGTACTTC.

The gene calls are TRBV29-1 and TRBJ1-2, with D uncertain. Germline CDR1 and CDR2: SQVTM and ANQGSEA. V was pared by 3 bases and J by 0 bases, with 5 bases between. The CDR3 has 12 amino acids. The CDR3 nucleotides read TGCAGCGTTGATTTCTCTAACTATGGCTACACCTTC. This gives the protein CSVDFSNYGYTF.

This clone was observed once. This chain connects TRBV11-2 to TRBJ2-5; maybe TRBD2 (6 bases). V lost 0 bases and J 3 bases, leaving 11 bases between the germline ends. This CDR3 comprises 15 residues. Germline assignment: CDR1 SGHAT and CDR2 FQNNGV. CDR3 nucleotides: TGTGCCAGCAGCTTAGATGCAGGAGGGGAAGAGACCCAGTACTTC. Translating gives CASSLDAGGEETQYF.

The V call is TRBV9, the J call TRBJ2-7, with 8 bases fitting TRBD2. This CDR3 is 15 amino acids long. Germline values: CDR1 SGDLS, CDR2 YYNGEE. With 0 bases clipped from V and 3 bases from J, the junction kept 5 bases outside the gene matches. Written as DNA, the CDR3 is TGTGCCAGCAGCGTAGGCTTAGCGGGAAGCTACGAGCAGTACTTC. Its translation: CASSVGLAGSYEQYF.

CDR3 DNA: TGTGCTAGTGGTCCCCCAGGGGGAGATGGAAAACTGTTTTTT. This sequence encodes CASGPPGGDGKLFF. The chain links TRBV12-5 to TRBJ1-4, with TRBD1 matching over 7 bases. J was trimmed by 10 bases and V by 5 bases; bases with no gene match: 10. The CDR3 extends over 14 amino acids. The V gene's germline CDR1 is LGHNT and CDR2 FRNRAP.

The chain has TRBV14 and TRBJ2-1; a weak D match, TRBD2 (6 bases). The germline V gene encodes CDR1 SGHDN and CDR2 FVKESK. This CDR3 contains 14 residues. Trimming took 4 bases from V and 5 from J, leaving 12 bases between them. DNA of the CDR3: TGTGCCAGCAGCCTTTACGGAGGGAACAATGAGCAGTTCTTC. It codes for CASSLYGGNNEQFF.

This sequence joins TRBV27 and TRBJ2-3; TRBD2 agrees at 8 bases. The CDR3 extends over 15 amino acids. V lost 3 bases and J lost 2; bases outside the gene matches: 4. Germline CDR1 reads MNHEY; CDR2 reads SMNVEV (reference sequence). CDR3 nucleotide sequence: TGTGCCAGCAGTTTCGGCGGGAGGTCCACAGATACGCAGTATTTT. It specifies CASSFGGRSTDTQYF.

The J gene is TRBJ1-2, the V gene TRBV27; D unresolved. This CDR3 comprises 15 residues. Looked up from germline, CDR1 is MNHEY and CDR2 is SMNVEV (reference sequence). V was shortened by 2 bases and J by 4 bases, with 14 bases between the two germline ends. The CDR3 bases are TGTGCCAGCAGTTTAATACCACCAGAGGGCTATGGCTACACCTTC. Its protein is CASSLIPPEGYGYTF.

This sequence joins TRBV28 and TRBJ2-5, with 9 bases matching TRBD2. The CDR3 runs 14 residues. Germline V CDR1 and CDR2: MDHEN, SYDVKM. J lost 2 bases, V lost 6 bases, and 4 bases had no gene match. The CDR3 bases are TGTGCCAGCAGCGCAGGACTAGCGCAAGAGACCCAGTACTTC. This encodes CASSAGLAQETQYF.

The chain employs TRBV7-8 and TRBJ1-1; a possible D gene is TRBD1 (6 bases). V lost 5 bases to trimming and J lost 6 bases, with 13 bases between them. Germline lookup yields CDR1 SGHVS and CDR2 FQNEAQ. The length of the CDR3 is 13 residues. CDR3 protein: CASSLKGHSEAFF. The CDR3 DNA sequence: TGTGCCAGCAGCCTAAAGGGACACTCTGAAGCTTTCTTT.

The genes are TRBV15 and TRBJ1-6, with 7 nucleotides matching TRBD1. This CDR3 spans 17 amino acids. In germline, CDR1 is LNHNV, CDR2 YYDKDF (reference sequence). V dropped 5 bases and J dropped 8; count of bases not matched to a gene: 15. DNA for the CDR3: TGTGCCACCAGCCGGCGGAATGACAGGGACCGTTATTCACCCCTCCACTTT. Translation gives CATSRRNDRDRYSPLHF.